This T cell receptor (beta chain) was sequenced for a study of Ad26.COV2.S vaccination and SARS-CoV-2 variants. Whole-study findings and limits: Substantial breadth was reported for post-vaccination spike-specific CD8+ and CD4+ T cells.

Treatment meaning: some 19 received Ad26.COV2.S at low or high dose, single or two shots; several received placebo; per-sample allocation not given. It was on day 63 after the first vaccine or placebo injection that samples were taken. CDR1 is SGHRS and CDR2 is YFSETQ in the germline V gene. The CDR3 sequence is 13 residues long. Trimming removed 0 bases at V and 1 base at J, with 4 bases between. Sequenced by immunoSEQ multiplex PCR; TCRdb stores in-frame clones only, minus some. The sample carries 380,000 or so clones, around 82% recorded once. This clone was counted between two and nine times. Its antigen remains unidentified.

This sequence originates from a person aged 18-60 years who received the Ad26.COV2.S COVID-19 vaccine or a placebo. Specimen: peripheral blood, collected in a trial of Ad26.COV2.S vaccine versus placebo. V is TRBV5-1 and J is TRBJ1-1; D remains ambiguous. The CDR3: CASSLGGNTEAFF. For the CDR3, the DNA is TGCGCCAGCAGCTTGGGGGGGAACACTGAAGCTTTCTTT.